This T cell receptor (beta chain) was obtained from a study of read filtering for tumor transcriptome and immune sequencing. Study at large: Among patients, some 17 were male and 14 female, aged 47 to 80 (mean about 69).

From 300 to 450 ng of RNA, a library with molecular barcoded alpha/delta and beta/gamma adaptors was made. TCRdb redid the calling of the reads with MiXCR, one entry per CDR3 protein. The data contain over 15,000 distinct CDR3 sequences, around 20% of them singletons. Notes on this clonotype: A read error may explain this, as a much larger clone is one base away.

The CDR3 spans 15 residues. Germline V gene sequence: CDR1 SGHRS, CDR2 YFSETQ. At the time of active disease, bone marrow was collected from every patient. The sequence was collected from a donor aged 40 or over with multiple myeloma. The sequencing input was a population of CD138-negative cells sorted from bone marrow. The chain combines TRBV5-1 with TRBJ1-1; possibly TRBD1 for D (6 bases). CDR3 sequence reads: CASNLIERGGTEAFF. CDR3 nucleotide sequence: TGCGCCAGCAACTTGATCGAGAGAGGGGGCACTGAAGCTTTCTTT.